These T cell receptor beta chains were read from a single sample in a study of vaccination and CD4 T cells after COVID-19. For these receptors, no antigen is known. In TCRdb, the PCR reads were re-called with MiXCR into one record per CDR3 protein. This table holds 10,000 to 15,000 distinct CDR3 sequences, around half found once. The sequencing sample was made of CD4+ T cells from blood, cultured in vitro. These receptors were collected from a human donor who had recovered from COVID-19. The CDR3 runs from the conserved cysteine through the conserved F or W. A D gene is named only where the DNA matches it firmly. Rows give clone size only sometimes, using once, few, many, or a class for an expanded clone.

V: TRBV6-2/TRBV6-3; size: .; J: TRBJ2-3; D: TRBD2; CDR3: CASSYGTSGVSQYF; DNA: TGTGCCAGCAGTTACGGGACTAGCGGGGTGTCGCAGTATTTT
V: TRBV5-1; size: .; J: TRBJ1-2; D: TRBD1; CDR3: CASSLGGTGDYGYTF; DNA: TGCGCCAGCAGCTTGGGAGGGACAGGAGACTATGGCTACACCTTC
V: TRBV3-1; size: .; J: TRBJ1-5; D: .; CDR3: CASSQGIMQPQHF; DNA: TGTGCCAGCAGCCAAGGGATTATGCAGCCCCAGCATTTT
V: TRBV10-3; size: .; J: TRBJ1-2; D: TRBD1; CDR3: CAISESTGTGGYTF; DNA: TGTGCCATCAGTGAGTCCACAGGGACAGGTGGCTACACCTTC
V: TRBV7-9; size: .; J: TRBJ2-7; D: .; CDR3: CASSRRGAEQYF; DNA: TGTGCCAGCAGCCGACGGGGCGCCGAGCAGTACTTC
V: TRBV6-1; size: .; J: TRBJ2-2; D: .; CDR3: CASFTPGKDTGELFF; DNA: TGTGCCAGCTTCACACCTGGAAAAGACACCGGGGAGCTGTTTTTT
V: TRBV6-1; size: few; J: TRBJ1-1; D: .; CDR3: CASRPRNTEAFF; DNA: TGTGCCAGCAGGCCCAGGAACACTGAAGCTTTCTTT
V: TRBV5-1; size: .; J: TRBJ2-3; D: .; CDR3: CASSLVPAGEGSSTDTQYF; DNA: TGCGCCAGCAGCTTGGTCCCGGCAGGGGAGGGGTCTAGCACAGATACGCAGTATTTT
V: TRBV10-1; size: .; J: TRBJ1-1; D: .; CDR3: CASKRDGTNTEAFF; DNA: TGCGCCAGCAAGCGGGACGGCACGAACACTGAAGCTTTCTTT
V: TRBV7-2; size: .; J: TRBJ2-3; D: TRBD1; CDR3: CASSLDRATDTQYF; DNA: TGTGCCAGCAGCTTGGACAGGGCGACAGATACGCAGTATTTT
V: TRBV5-6; size: .; J: TRBJ1-1; D: TRBD1; CDR3: CASSLLDRVATEAFF; DNA: TGTGCCAGCAGCTTGTTGGACAGGGTGGCCACTGAAGCTTTCTTT
V: TRBV12-3/TRBV12-4; size: .; J: TRBJ2-5; D: TRBD2; CDR3: CASSLGTLAGAGETQYF; DNA: TGTGCCAGCAGTTTGGGCACACTAGCGGGGGCCGGGGAGACCCAGTACTTC
V: TRBV7-2; size: .; J: TRBJ2-2; D: .; CDR3: CASSPSPGGWGELFF; DNA: TGTGCCAGCAGCCCCAGTCCGGGGGGCTGGGGGGAGCTGTTTTTT
V: TRBV30; size: .; J: TRBJ2-5; D: .; CDR3: CAWSTTTGPQETQYF; DNA: TGTGCCTGGAGTACGACGACAGGTCCCCAAGAGACCCAGTACTTC
V: TRBV20-1; size: few; J: TRBJ1-2; D: .; CDR3: CSARGGSQSYGYTF; DNA: TGCAGTGCTAGAGGAGGGTCCCAGTCCTATGGCTACACCTTC
V: TRBV7-2; size: .; J: TRBJ2-7; D: .; CDR3: CASSLVTTGQISYEQYF; DNA: TGTGCCAGCAGCTTAGTCACAACTGGACAGATCTCCTACGAGCAGTACTTC
V: TRBV19; size: .; J: TRBJ1-2; D: .; CDR3: CASSVITGGYTF; DNA: TGTGCCAGTAGTGTGATTACAGGGGGCTACACCTTC
V: TRBV2; size: .; J: TRBJ1-2; D: .; CDR3: CASSESISTSGYTF; DNA: TGTGCCAGCAGTGAATCTATCTCCACTAGCGGCTACACCTTC
V: TRBV18; size: .; J: TRBJ1-5; D: .; CDR3: CASSAGYLNQPQHF; DNA: TGTGCCAGCTCAGCAGGTTATCTCAATCAGCCCCAGCATTTT
V: TRBV12-3/TRBV12-4; size: .; J: TRBJ2-3; D: .; CDR3: CASSLVLPKSTDTQYF; DNA: TGTGCCAGCAGTTTAGTACTACCTAAAAGCACAGATACGCAGTATTTT
V: TRBV20-1; size: few; J: TRBJ2-3; D: .; CDR3: CSAGGRASTDTQYF; DNA: TGCAGTGCCGGGGGGCGGGCTAGCACAGATACGCAGTATTTT
V: TRBV20-1; size: .; J: TRBJ1-2; D: .; CDR3: CSAHGGTYGYTF; DNA: TGCAGTGCCCACGGGGGGACCTATGGCTACACCTTC
V: TRBV19; size: .; J: TRBJ1-2; D: .; CDR3: CASSIELSGYGYTF; DNA: TGTGCCAGTAGTATTGAGCTTTCAGGCTATGGCTACACCTTC
V: TRBV10-3; size: few; J: TRBJ2-3; D: .; CDR3: CAISDRRQVGPRDTQYF; DNA: TGTGCCATCAGTGATAGAAGACAGGTGGGCCCTCGGGACACGCAGTATTTT
V: TRBV6-1; size: .; J: TRBJ2-7; D: .; CDR3: CASSKYVGAYEQYF; DNA: TGTGCCAGCAGTAAATACGTCGGGGCCTACGAGCAGTACTTC
V: TRBV11-3; size: .; J: TRBJ2-3; D: TRBD2; CDR3: CASSLEGGGADTQYF; DNA: TGTGCCAGCAGCTTAGAGGGCGGGGGGGCAGATACGCAGTATTTT
V: TRBV24-1; size: once; J: TRBJ2-1; D: .; CDR3: CATSDGTRDYNEQFF; DNA: TGTGCCACCAGTGATGGTACCAGGGATTACAATGAGCAGTTCTTC
V: TRBV6-1; size: few; J: TRBJ1-5; D: .; CDR3: CASSEAPMGGYILNQPQHF; DNA: TGTGCCAGCAGTGAAGCCCCGATGGGAGGGTACATTTTGAATCAGCCCCAGCATTTT
V: TRBV12-2; size: .; J: TRBJ2-7; D: .; CDR3: CASRLHASDFSYEQYF; DNA: TGTGCAAGTCGCTTGCATGCTTCGGACTTCTCCTACGAGCAGTACTTC
V: TRBV3-1; size: .; J: TRBJ2-7; D: .; CDR3: CASSPGTFSYEQYF; DNA: TGTGCCAGCAGCCCGGGGACTTTCTCCTACGAGCAGTACTTC
V: TRBV5-3; size: .; J: TRBJ1-1; D: .; CDR3: CASSLSIGEDEAFF; DNA: TGTGCCAGCAGCTTGTCCATAGGGGAGGATGAAGCTTTCTTT
V: TRBV27; size: .; J: TRBJ2-5; D: .; CDR3: CASSLGHGRQETQYF; DNA: TGTGCCAGCAGTTTGGGCCATGGACGGCAAGAGACCCAGTACTTC
V: TRBV7-2; size: .; J: TRBJ1-2; D: TRBD1; CDR3: CASSPDRRDGYTF; DNA: TGTGCCAGCAGCCCGGACAGGAGGGATGGCTACACCTTC
V: TRBV5-5; size: few; J: TRBJ2-5; D: TRBD1; CDR3: CASSWTRQGGGETQYF; DNA: TGTGCCAGCAGCTGGACCAGACAGGGGGGAGGAGAGACCCAGTACTTC
V: TRBV7-2; size: .; J: TRBJ1-1; D: .; CDR3: CASKSQSNTEAFF; DNA: TGTGCCAGCAAGTCGCAGTCGAACACTGAAGCTTTCTTT
V: TRBV19; size: .; J: TRBJ1-3; D: .; CDR3: CASSPGRWGNTIYF; DNA: TGTGCCAGTAGTCCCGGACGGTGGGGAAACACCATATATTTT
V: TRBV9; size: few; J: TRBJ1-1; D: .; CDR3: CASSSTVLSSNTEAFF; DNA: TGTGCCAGCAGTTCGACAGTACTATCCTCGAACACTGAAGCTTTCTTT
V: TRBV15; size: .; J: TRBJ1-5; D: TRBD1; CDR3: CATSNRGYSNQPQHF; DNA: TGTGCCACCAGCAACAGGGGCTATAGCAATCAGCCCCAGCATTTT
V: TRBV4-1; size: .; J: TRBJ1-5; D: .; CDR3: CASSQEGGNQPQHF; DNA: TGCGCCAGCAGCCAAGAAGGCGGGAATCAGCCCCAGCATTTT
V: TRBV7-9; size: few; J: TRBJ1-1; D: TRBD1; CDR3: CASRDGTGRALNAEAFF; DNA: TGTGCCAGCAGGGACGGGACAGGGAGGGCCCTGAACGCTGAAGCTTTCTTT
V: TRBV5-3; size: .; J: TRBJ1-6; D: TRBD1; CDR3: CASSWRTGRNSPLHF; DNA: TGTGCCAGCAGCTGGAGGACAGGGAGGAATTCACCCCTCCACTTT
V: TRBV5-1; size: .; J: TRBJ1-3; D: .; CDR3: CASSQDSSSGNTICF; DNA: TGCGCCAGCAGCCAAGACTCGAGCTCTGGAAACACCATATGTTTT
V: TRBV30; size: .; J: TRBJ2-5; D: .; CDR3: CAWSVRAWRETQYF; DNA: TGTGCCTGGAGTGTACGGGCCTGGCGAGAGACCCAGTACTTC
V: TRBV7-8; size: .; J: TRBJ2-3; D: .; CDR3: CASSLGVADTQYF; DNA: TGTGCCAGCAGCCTCGGGGTCGCAGATACGCAGTATTTT
V: TRBV7-2; size: .; J: TRBJ2-5; D: TRBD2; CDR3: CASSFPAGGAQYF; DNA: TGTGCCAGCAGCTTTCCAGCGGGGGGAGCCCAGTACTTC
V: TRBV6-1; size: .; J: TRBJ1-3; D: .; CDR3: CASSTGNSGNTIYF; DNA: TGTGCCAGCAGTACAGGGAACTCTGGAAACACCATATATTTT
V: TRBV9; size: few; J: TRBJ2-3; D: .; CDR3: CASSVQQEGKQYF; DNA: TGTGCCAGCAGCGTACAACAGGAAGGAAAGCAGTATTTT
V: TRBV5-5; size: .; J: TRBJ2-2; D: TRBD2; CDR3: CASSHRLAGGLNTGELFF; DNA: TGTGCCAGCAGCCACAGACTAGCGGGGGGGTTGAACACCGGGGAGCTGTTTTTT